There are a few counts of the clone carrying this T cell receptor (beta chain). These data belong to a study of T cells of healthy individuals. CDR3 length: 15 residues. V lost 6 bases and J lost 5, with 19 bases in between. TCRdb processed the 5' RACE reads anew with MiXCR; each CDR3 protein has one entry. This sample has 75,000 to 95,000 distinct CDR3 sequences, with approximately 4.7% found just once. This rearrangement joins TRBV5-7 to TRBJ2-3; D call uncertain. TRBV5-7 qualifies as an ORF whose function is uncertain. This sequence was found in a female donor in good health. The DNA for the CDR3 is TGTGCCAGCACCGGTTTCTCCTTGGGTAGAGATACGCAGTATTTT. Its translation is CASTGFSLGRDTQYF.